This T cell receptor (beta chain) was identified in a study of T cell responses to AZD1222 COVID-19 vaccine. This table comes from immunoSEQ multiplex PCR, and its TCRdb copy is limited to in-frame clones, with some not included. This table has approximately 100,000 clones, 92% appearing once. In regard to this clone: Its antigen remains unknown.

Study results and limitations: Clonal diversity was possibly underestimated, and the donors were mostly white British, with more females. The span of vaccine-associated CD4 TCRs extended across spike, with dominance at 160-218 and 743-854. Following two doses of AZD1222, Spike-specific TCR breadth and depth rose.

V was pared by 2 bases and J by 0 bases, with 12 bases between. Germline V gene sequence: CDR1 SGDLS, CDR2 YYNGEE. This CDR3 has 16 residues. The chain uses TRBV9 and TRBJ1-5; no definite D call. This clonotype was obtained from an adult in good health. The sample in question was peripheral blood, obtained on day 0 of AZD1222 vaccination. In DNA, the CDR3 is TGTGCCAGCAGCGTCTTATCTGCCATTAGCAATCAGCCCCAGCATTTT. Protein sequence: CASSVLSAISNQPQHF.